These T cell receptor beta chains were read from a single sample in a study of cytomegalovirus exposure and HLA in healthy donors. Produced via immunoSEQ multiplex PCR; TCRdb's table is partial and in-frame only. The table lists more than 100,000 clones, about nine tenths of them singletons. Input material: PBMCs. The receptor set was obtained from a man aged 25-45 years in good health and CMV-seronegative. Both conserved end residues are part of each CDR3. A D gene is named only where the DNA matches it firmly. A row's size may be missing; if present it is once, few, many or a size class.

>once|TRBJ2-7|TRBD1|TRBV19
TGTGCCAGTAGTCTAGACAGGGAATTCCCCTACGAGCAGTACTTC
CASSLDREFPYEQYF
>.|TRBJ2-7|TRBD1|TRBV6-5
TGTGCCAGCCGACAGGGGCCCCACGAGCAGTACTTC
CASRQGPHEQYF
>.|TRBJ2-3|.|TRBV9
TGTGCCAGCAGCGTAGCGGGGACACCAGGCACAGATACGCAGTATTTT
CASSVAGTPGTDTQYF
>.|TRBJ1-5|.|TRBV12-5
TGTGCTAGTGGTTTGGGGTTGCGGGCCAATCAGCCCCAGCATTTT
CASGLGLRANQPQHF
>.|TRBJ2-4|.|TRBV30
TGTGCCCGAGCCTTCAAAAACATTCAGTACTTC
CARAFKNIQYF
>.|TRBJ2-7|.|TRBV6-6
TGTGCCAGCAGTTTCAGCGTCAGATACGAGCAGTACTTC
CASSFSVRYEQYF
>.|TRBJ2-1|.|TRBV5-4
TGTGCCAGCAGCCCACAACGGCAGACTCCCCTCTTC
CASSPQRQTPLF
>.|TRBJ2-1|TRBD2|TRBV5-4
TGTGCCAGCGGCCTGACTAGCGGGAGGGCCCTGGAGCAGTTCTTC
CASGLTSGRALEQFF
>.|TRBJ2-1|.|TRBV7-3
TGTGCCAGCAGCTTGGTCCTTAGCTCCTACAATGAGCAGTTCTTC
CASSLVLSSYNEQFF
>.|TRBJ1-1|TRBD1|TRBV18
TGTGCCAGCTCAGGACAGGGTATGAACACTGAAGCTTTCTTT
CASSGQGMNTEAFF
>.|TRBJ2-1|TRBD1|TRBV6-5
TGTGCCAGCAGTCTGACAGGGGCTGAGTACAATGAGCAGTTCTTC
CASSLTGAEYNEQFF
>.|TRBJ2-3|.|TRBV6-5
TGTGCCAGCAGCGGAGGATACTACACAGATACGCAGTATTTT
CASSGGYYTDTQYF
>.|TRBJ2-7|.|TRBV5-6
TGTGCCAGCAGCTTGACGGGTTCCGGGTGGGAGCAGTACTTC
CASSLTGSGWEQYF
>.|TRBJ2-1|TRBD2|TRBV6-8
TGTGCCAGCAGGCGACTAGCGGGAGGTGAGGGTTTTGGATATGAGCAGTTCTTC
CASRRLAGGEGFGYEQFF
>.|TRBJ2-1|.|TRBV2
TGTGCCAGCAGTGAAACGCGGGCAACCAATGAGCAGTTCTTC
CASSETRATNEQFF
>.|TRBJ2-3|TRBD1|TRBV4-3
TGCGCCAGCAGCCAAGGGACAGGCGACACAGATACGCAGTATTTT
CASSQGTGDTDTQYF
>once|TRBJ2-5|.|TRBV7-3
TGTGCCAGCAGCTTATACACCCAAGAGACCCAGTACTTC
CASSLYTQETQYF
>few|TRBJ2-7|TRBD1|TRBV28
TGTGCCAGCAGGGCGGGACAGGACCGCTACGAGCAGTACTTC
CASRAGQDRYEQYF
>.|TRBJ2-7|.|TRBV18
TGTGCCAGCTCACCCTTTGTTGGAGCGGGCTCCTACGAGCAGTACTTC
CASSPFVGAGSYEQYF
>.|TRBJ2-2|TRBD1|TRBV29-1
TGCAGCGTTACGCAGGGGGCCACCACCGGGGAGCTGTTTTTT
CSVTQGATTGELFF
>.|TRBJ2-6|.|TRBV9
TGTGCCAGCAGCGCAGAATTTACTGGGGCCAACGTCCTGACTTTC
CASSAEFTGANVLTF
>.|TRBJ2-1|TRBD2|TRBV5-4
TGTGCCAGCAGCATAGGACTAGTATTCAATGAGCAGTTCTTC
CASSIGLVFNEQFF
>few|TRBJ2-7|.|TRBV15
TGTGCCACCAGCTTGGGAGCTCCCCCCTACGAGCAGTACTTC
CATSLGAPPYEQYF
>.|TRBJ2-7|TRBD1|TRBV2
TGTGCCAGCGGGAGAGGGGGCGACGAGCAGTACTTC
CASGRGGDEQYF
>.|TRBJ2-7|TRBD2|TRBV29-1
TGCAGCGTTGAAGATCCACTAGCGGGAAACCCCTACGAGCAGTACTTC
CSVEDPLAGNPYEQYF
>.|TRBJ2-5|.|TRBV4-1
TGCGCCAGCAGCCAGTCACAGGGTGGAGAGACCCAGTACTTC
CASSQSQGGETQYF
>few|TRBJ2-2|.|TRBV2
TGTGCCAGCAGTGATTCCGGGTCGGGAACCGGGGAGCTGTTTTTT
CASSDSGSGTGELFF
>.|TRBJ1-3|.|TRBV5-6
TGTGCCAGCAGCTTGGGGGGCAGCTCTGGAAACACCATATATTTT
CASSLGGSSGNTIYF
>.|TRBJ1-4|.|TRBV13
TGTGCCAGCAGTCCGCCGGGACAAGAGGGAAAACTGTTTTTT
CASSPPGQEGKLFF
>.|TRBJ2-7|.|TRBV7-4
TGTGCCAGCAGACCTCGTTGGGCTGGGGAGGACGAGCAGTACTTC
CASRPRWAGEDEQYF
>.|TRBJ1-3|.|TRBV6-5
TGTGCCAGCAGCCGCGGGCAGAACTCTGGAAACACCATATATTTT
CASSRGQNSGNTIYF
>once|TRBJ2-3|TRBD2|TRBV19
TGTGCCAGTAGTATTATTAGCGGGGGACCTAGCACAGATACGCAGTATTTT
CASSIISGGPSTDTQYF
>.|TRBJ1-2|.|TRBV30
TGTGCCTGGAGTGTACCACCAGCCGGACTAGTAAATGGCTACACCTTC
CAWSVPPAGLVNGYTF
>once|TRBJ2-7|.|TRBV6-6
TGTGCCAGCAGGATCACAGGGTCAGGGGCCTTGAGCGAGCAGTACTTC
CASRITGSGALSEQYF
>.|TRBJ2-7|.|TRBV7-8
TGTGCCAGCAGCTTAGATCTGGGGGGCTACGAGCAGTACTTC
CASSLDLGGYEQYF
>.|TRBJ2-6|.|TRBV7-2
TGTGCCAGCAGCTTTTTCAACTCTGGGGCCAACGTCCTGACTTTC
CASSFFNSGANVLTF
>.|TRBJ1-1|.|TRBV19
TGTGCCAGTAGTACTCAGGGGAGGGGTGAAGCTTTCTTT
CASSTQGRGEAFF
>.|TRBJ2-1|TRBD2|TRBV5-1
TGCGCCAGCACCGGACTAGCGGGAGGTACCAGCTCCTACAATGAGCAGTTCTTC
CASTGLAGGTSSYNEQFF
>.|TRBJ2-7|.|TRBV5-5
TGTGCCAGCAGCCCTCCCCCGGGGAACGAGCAGTACTTC
CASSPPPGNEQYF
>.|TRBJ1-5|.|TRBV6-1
TGTGCCAGCAGTGAATGGGGGGGGGACAATCAGCCCCAGCATTTT
CASSEWGGDNQPQHF
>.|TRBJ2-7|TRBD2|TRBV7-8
TGTGCCAGCAGCTTAGATTGGGGGACTAGCGGGGTGCCCTACGAGCAGTACTTC
CASSLDWGTSGVPYEQYF
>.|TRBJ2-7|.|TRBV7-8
TGTGCCAGCAGCTCAAAACCCGGACAGAAAAATCCCTACGAGCAGTACTTC
CASSSKPGQKNPYEQYF
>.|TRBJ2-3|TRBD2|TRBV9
TGTGCCAGCAGCCTTGGGACTAGCCAGCGCACAGATACGCAGTATTTT
CASSLGTSQRTDTQYF
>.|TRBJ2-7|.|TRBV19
TGTGCCAGCAGGGGTCCCGAGCAGTACTTC
CASRGPEQYF
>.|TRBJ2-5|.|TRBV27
TGTGCCAGCAGTCCCACTACCGGACTTCAAGAGACCCAGTACTTC
CASSPTTGLQETQYF
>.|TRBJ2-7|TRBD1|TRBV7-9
TGTGCCAGCAGCTTAGAGGGGGCGGGCTACGAGCAGTACTTC
CASSLEGAGYEQYF
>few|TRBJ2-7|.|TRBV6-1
TGTGCCAGCAGTGTAGAGGGTTACTACGAGCAGTACTTC
CASSVEGYYEQYF
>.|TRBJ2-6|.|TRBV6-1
TGTGCCAGCAGTGCGGGGTCCACTGGGGCCAACGTCCTGACTTTC
CASSAGSTGANVLTF
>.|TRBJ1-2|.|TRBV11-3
TGTGCCAGCAGCTTAGGTGGGGGCACTGGCTACACCTTC
CASSLGGGTGYTF
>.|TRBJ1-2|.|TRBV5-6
TGTGCCAGCAGATATTCAACAGGGTTTGGCTACACCTTC
CASRYSTGFGYTF
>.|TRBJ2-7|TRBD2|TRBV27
TGTGCCAGACACCCCCCGACTAGCGGGAGCTCGCATTTCGTCTACGAGCAGTACTTC
CARHPPTSGSSHFVYEQYF
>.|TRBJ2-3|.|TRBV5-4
TGTGCCAGCAGCCCCGCGGGGGCGGCTGATACGCAGTATTTT
CASSPAGAADTQYF
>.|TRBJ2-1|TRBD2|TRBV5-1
TGCGCCAGCAGCTTAACTAGCGGGAGCTCCAATGAGCAGTTCTTC
CASSLTSGSSNEQFF
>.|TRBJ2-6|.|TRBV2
TGTGCCAGCAGTGAATTCAAACTGTTGGGGGCTGCCTCTGGGGCCAACGTCCTGACTTTC
CASSEFKLLGAASGANVLTF